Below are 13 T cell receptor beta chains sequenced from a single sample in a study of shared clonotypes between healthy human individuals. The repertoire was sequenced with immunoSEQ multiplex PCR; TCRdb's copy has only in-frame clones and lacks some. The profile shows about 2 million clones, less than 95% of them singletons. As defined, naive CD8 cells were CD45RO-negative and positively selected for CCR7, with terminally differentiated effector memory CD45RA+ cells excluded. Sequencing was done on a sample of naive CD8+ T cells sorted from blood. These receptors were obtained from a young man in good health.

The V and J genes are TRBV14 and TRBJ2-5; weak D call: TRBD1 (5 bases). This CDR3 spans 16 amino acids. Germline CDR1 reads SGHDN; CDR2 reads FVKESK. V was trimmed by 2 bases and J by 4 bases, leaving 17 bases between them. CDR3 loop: CASSQLQGAKGETQYF. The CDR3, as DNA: TGTGCCAGCAGCCAATTACAAGGGGCTAAAGGAGAGACCCAGTACTTC.

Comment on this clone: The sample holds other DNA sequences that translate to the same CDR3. In DNA form, the CDR3 reads TGTGCCAGCAGTTACGGACAGGGCGGTGAGCAGTTCTTC. Translated: CASSYGQGGEQFF. V and J are TRBV6-5 and TRBJ2-1; 8 nucleotides match TRBD1. The CDR3 extends over 13 amino acids. Losses at the gene ends were 2 bases for V and 9 bases for J; bases not matched to a gene: 3. Germline values: CDR1 MNHEY, CDR2 SVGAGI.

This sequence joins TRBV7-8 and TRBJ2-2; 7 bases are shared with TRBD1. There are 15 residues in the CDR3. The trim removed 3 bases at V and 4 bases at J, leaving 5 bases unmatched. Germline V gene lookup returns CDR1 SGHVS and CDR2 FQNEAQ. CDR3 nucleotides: TGTGCCAGCAGCTTCGGGACAGTCGGCACCGGGGAGCTGTTTTTT. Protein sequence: CASSFGTVGTGELFF.

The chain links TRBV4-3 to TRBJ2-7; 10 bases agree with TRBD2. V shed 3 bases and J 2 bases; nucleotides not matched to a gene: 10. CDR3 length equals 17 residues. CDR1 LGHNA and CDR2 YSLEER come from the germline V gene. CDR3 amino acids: CASSQSRTSGATYEQYF. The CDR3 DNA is TGCGCCAGCAGCCAGAGCCGAACTAGCGGGGCCACCTACGAGCAGTACTTC.

The CDR3 loop is CASSQGVWYEQYF. The CDR3 region has the DNA TGTGCCAGCAGCCAAGGGGTCTGGTACGAGCAGTACTTC. This rearrangement joins TRBV7-9 to TRBJ2-7; weak D call: TRBD1 (5 bases). Germline CDR1 is SEHNR and CDR2 is FQNEAQ (reference sequence). This CDR3 is built from 13 residues. Trimming stripped 5 bases from V and 4 bases from J, with 12 bases between.

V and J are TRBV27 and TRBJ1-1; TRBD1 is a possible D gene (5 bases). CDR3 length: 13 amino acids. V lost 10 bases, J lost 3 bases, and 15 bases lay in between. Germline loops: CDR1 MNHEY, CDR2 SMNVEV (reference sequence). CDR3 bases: TGTGCCACCAGAAGGGGCCCCTACACTGAAGCTTTCTTT. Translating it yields CATRRGPYTEAFF.

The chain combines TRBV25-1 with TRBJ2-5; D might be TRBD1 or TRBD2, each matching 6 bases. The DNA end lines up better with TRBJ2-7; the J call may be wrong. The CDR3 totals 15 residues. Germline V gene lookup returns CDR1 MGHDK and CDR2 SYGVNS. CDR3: CASRPWGAPTYEQYF. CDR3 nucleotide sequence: TGTGCCAGCAGGCCCTGGGGGGCCCCTACCTACGAGCAGTACTTC.

CDR3 region: CASLSNRGFSDTQYF. The CDR3 DNA reads as TGTGCCAGCTTAAGTAACAGGGGTTTCTCAGATACGCAGTATTTT. The chain couples TRBV27 to TRBJ2-3, with 7 nucleotides matching TRBD1. The CDR3 covers 15 residues. Germline V CDR1 and CDR2: MNHEY, SMNVEV (reference sequence). V lost 8 bases, J lost 4 bases, and 12 bases stayed unmatched.

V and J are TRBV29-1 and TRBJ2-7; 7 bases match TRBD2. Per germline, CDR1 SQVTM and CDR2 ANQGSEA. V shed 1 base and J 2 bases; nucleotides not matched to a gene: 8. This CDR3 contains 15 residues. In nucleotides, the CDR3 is TGCAGCGTTGAAGGGGGGGAGGGGCCTACCTACGAGCAGTACTTC. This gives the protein CSVEGGEGPTYEQYF.

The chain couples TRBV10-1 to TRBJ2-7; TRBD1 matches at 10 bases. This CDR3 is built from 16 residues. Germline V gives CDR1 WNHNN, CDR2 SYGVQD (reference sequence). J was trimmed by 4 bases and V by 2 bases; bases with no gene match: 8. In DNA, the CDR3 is TGCGCCAGCAGTGAGGGTCCTTCGGGACAGGGGTACGAGCAGTACTTC. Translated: CASSEGPSGQGYEQYF.

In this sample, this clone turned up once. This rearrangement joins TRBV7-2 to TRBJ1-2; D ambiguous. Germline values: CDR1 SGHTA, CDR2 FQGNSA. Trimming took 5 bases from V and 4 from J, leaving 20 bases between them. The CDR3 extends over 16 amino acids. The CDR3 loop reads CASSQIPLKRRYGYTF. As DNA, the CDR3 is TGTGCCAGCAGCCAAATCCCATTAAAACGTCGCTATGGCTACACCTTC.

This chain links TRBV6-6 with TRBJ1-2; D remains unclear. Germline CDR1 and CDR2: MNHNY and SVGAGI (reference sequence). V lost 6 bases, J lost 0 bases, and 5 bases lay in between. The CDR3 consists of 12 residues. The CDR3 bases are TGTGCCAGCAGACAGACTAACTATGGCTACACCTTC. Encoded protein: CASRQTNYGYTF.

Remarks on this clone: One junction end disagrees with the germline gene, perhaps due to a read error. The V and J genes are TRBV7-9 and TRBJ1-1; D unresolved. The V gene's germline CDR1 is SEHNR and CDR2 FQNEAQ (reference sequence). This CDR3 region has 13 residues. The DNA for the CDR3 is TGTGTCAGCAGCTTAGAAGACCTCCCTGAAGCTTTCTTT. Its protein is CVSSLEDLPEAFF.